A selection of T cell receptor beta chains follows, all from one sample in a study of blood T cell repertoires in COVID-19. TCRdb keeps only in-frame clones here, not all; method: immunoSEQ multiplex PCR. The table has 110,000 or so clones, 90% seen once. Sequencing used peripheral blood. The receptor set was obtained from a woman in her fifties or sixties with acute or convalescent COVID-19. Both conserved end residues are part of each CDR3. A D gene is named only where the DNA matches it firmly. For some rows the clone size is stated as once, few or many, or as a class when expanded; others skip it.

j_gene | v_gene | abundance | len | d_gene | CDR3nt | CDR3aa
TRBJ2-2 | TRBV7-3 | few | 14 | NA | TGTGCCAGCGCGTCCGGGGGTTTTACCGGGGAGCTGTTTTTT | CASASGGFTGELFF
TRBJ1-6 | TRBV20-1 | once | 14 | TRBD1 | TGCAGTGCTAGTTCCGGGACAGGGGCTTCACCCCTCCACTTT | CSASSGTGASPLHF
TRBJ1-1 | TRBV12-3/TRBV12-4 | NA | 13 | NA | TGTGCCAGCAGTTTGAGCGGGGGGATTGAAGCTTTCTTT | CASSLSGGIEAFF
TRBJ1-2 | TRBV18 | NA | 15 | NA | TGTGCCAGCTCACCAGGACTGGACAGTTCCTATGGCTACACCTTC | CASSPGLDSSYGYTF
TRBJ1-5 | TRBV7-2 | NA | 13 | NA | TGTGCCAGCAGCTTAGTAATGGAGCAGCCCCAGCATTTT | CASSLVMEQPQHF
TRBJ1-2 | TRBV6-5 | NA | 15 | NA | TGTGCCAGCAGTTATGGGAACAGGGTCAACTCGGGCTACACCTTC | CASSYGNRVNSGYTF
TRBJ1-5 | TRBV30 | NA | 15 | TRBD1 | TGTGCCTGGACAGGACAGGGGGCAGGGAACCAGCCCCAGCATTTT | CAWTGQGAGNQPQHF
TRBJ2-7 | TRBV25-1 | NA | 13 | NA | TGTGCCAGCAGTGAGGGTGGTGGGCGCGAGCAGTACTTC | CASSEGGGREQYF
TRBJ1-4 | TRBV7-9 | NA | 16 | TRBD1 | TGTGCCAGCAGCCTTACAGGGGGCGGTACGAGTGAAAAACTGTTTTTT | CASSLTGGGTSEKLFF
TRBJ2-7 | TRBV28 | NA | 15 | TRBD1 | TGTGCCAGCAGTTGGTTGTCAGGGGGCAGGTACGAGCAGTACTTC | CASSWLSGGRYEQYF
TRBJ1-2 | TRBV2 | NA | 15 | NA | TGTGCCAGCGGGGAGGGCGACAACACTAACTATGGCTACACCTTC | CASGEGDNTNYGYTF
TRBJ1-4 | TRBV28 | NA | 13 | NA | TGTGCCAGCAGTCAGGGGAAAGAAGAAAAACTGTTTTTT | CASSQGKEEKLFF
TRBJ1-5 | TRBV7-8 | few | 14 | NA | TGTGCCAGCAGCTTAGGGGCAACTAATCAGCCCCAGCATTTT | CASSLGATNQPQHF
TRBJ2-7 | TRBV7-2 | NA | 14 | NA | TGTGCCAGCAGCTTAGAGGGGCCCTCCTACGAGCAGTACTTC | CASSLEGPSYEQYF
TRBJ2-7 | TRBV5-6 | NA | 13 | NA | TGTGCCAGCACCTTCCTCGGGGGTTCCGAGCAGTACTTC | CASTFLGGSEQYF
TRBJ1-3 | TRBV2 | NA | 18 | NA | TGTGCCAGCAGTGAAGGGGCCCCCGGAGGGTTGGCCGGAAACACCATATATTTT | CASSEGAPGGLAGNTIYF
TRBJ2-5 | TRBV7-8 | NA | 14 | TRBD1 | TGTGCCAGCAGCTTAGAAGACAGGGAGGAGACCCAGTACTTC | CASSLEDREETQYF
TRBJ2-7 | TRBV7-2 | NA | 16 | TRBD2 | TGTGCCAGCAGCTCGCGGACTAGCGGGGGGGCATGGGAGCAGTACTTC | CASSSRTSGGAWEQYF
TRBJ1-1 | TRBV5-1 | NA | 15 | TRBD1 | TGCGCCAGCAGCTTGCCGGGACAGATGAACACTGAAGCTTTCTTT | CASSLPGQMNTEAFF
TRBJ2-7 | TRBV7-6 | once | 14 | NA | TGTGCCAGCAGCCCACCCAGTAATTCCTACGAGCAGTACTTC | CASSPPSNSYEQYF
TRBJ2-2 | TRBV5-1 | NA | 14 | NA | TGCGCCAGCAGCTTGGTTCCTAGTACCGGGGAGCTGTTTTTT | CASSLVPSTGELFF
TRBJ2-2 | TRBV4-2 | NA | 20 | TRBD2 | TGTGCCAGCAGCCAAGATCGGACTAGCGGGGGGGCCCGGGAATCCGGGGAGCTGTTTTTT | CASSQDRTSGGARESGELFF
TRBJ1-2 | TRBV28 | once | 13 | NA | TGTGCCAGCAGTTTACGGGACACCTATGGCTACACCTTC | CASSLRDTYGYTF
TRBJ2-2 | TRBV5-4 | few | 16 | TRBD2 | TGTGCCAGCAGCCAGGCTAGCGGCCCGAACACCGGGGAGCTGTTTTTT | CASSQASGPNTGELFF
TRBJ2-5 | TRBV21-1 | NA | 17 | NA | TGTGCCAGCAGCTTTCACAGGGGCACCTTCCAGCAAGAGACCCAGTACTTC | CASSFHRGTFQQETQYF
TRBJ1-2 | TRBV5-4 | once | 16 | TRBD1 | TGTGCCAGCAGCTCGCCCCGGGACAGGGGGTTCTATGGCTACACCTTC | CASSSPRDRGFYGYTF
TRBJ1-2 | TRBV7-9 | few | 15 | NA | TGTGCCAGCAGCTCCGGCCCACAGCTCAATTATGGCTACACCTTC | CASSSGPQLNYGYTF
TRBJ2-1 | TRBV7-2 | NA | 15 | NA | TGTGCCAGCAGCTTCATGACTATCCTTACCAATGAGCAGTTCTTC | CASSFMTILTNEQFF
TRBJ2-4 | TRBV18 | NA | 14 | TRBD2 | TGTGCCAGCTCACCACCGGGGGGGTCGGACATTCAGTACTTC | CASSPPGGSDIQYF
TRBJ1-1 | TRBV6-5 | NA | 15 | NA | TGTGCCAGCAGTTCCGAACCGGGGGGCGGCACTGAAGCTTTCTTT | CASSSEPGGGTEAFF
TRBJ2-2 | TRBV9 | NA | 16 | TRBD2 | TGTGCCAGCAGCGTAATTAGCGGGGCGCGGTTCGGGGAGCTGTTTTTT | CASSVISGARFGELFF
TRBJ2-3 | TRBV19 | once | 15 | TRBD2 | TGTGCCAGTAGGCCCACTAGCGGGGGAAAAGATACGCAGTATTTT | CASRPTSGGKDTQYF
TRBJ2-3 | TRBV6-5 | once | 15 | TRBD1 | TGTGCCAGCAGTCGACAGGGGGAGATTATTGATACGCAGTATTTT | CASSRQGEIIDTQYF
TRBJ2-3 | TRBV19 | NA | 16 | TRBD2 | TGTGCCAGTAGTATCCTAGCGGGCCTATCTCACAATACGCAGTATTTT | CASSILAGLSHNTQYF
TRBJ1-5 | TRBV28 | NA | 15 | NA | TGTGCCAGCAGACCGCTACCCTCGGAGGCTCAGCCCCAGCATTTT | CASRPLPSEAQPQHF
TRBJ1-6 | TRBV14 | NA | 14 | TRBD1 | TGTGCCAGCAGCCAAGTGGACAGGGTCTCACCCCTCCACTTT | CASSQVDRVSPLHF
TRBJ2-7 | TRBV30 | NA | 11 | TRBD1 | TGTGCCTGGACACGGGACAGAGAGCAGTACTTC | CAWTRDREQYF
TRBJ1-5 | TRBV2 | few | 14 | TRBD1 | TGTGCCAGCAGCGTGGGACAGGGTTTTCAGCCCCAGCATTTT | CASSVGQGFQPQHF
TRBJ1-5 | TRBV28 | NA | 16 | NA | TGTGCCAGCACTACCTTCGGAGGGATTGAGAATCAGCCCCAGCATTTT | CASTTFGGIENQPQHF
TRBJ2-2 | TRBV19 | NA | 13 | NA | TGTGCCAGTAGTATTCCCCCAAACGGGGAGCTGTTTTTT | CASSIPPNGELFF
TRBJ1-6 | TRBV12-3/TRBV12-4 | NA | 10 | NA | TGTGCCAGCGGAGGGGCACCCCTCCACTTT | CASGGAPLHF
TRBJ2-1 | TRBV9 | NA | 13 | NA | TGTGCCAGCAGCCAGGGAAGTTCGGGTGAGCAGTTCTTC | CASSQGSSGEQFF
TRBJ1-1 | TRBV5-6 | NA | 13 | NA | TGTGCCAGCAGCCCCAGGGTGAGCACTGAAGCTTTCTTT | CASSPRVSTEAFF
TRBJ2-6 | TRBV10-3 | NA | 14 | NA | TGTGCCATCAGGGCGGGAACTGGGGCCAACGTCCTGACTTTC | CAIRAGTGANVLTF
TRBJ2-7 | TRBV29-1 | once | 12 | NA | TGCAGCGCCCTGGTGGCCTCCTACGAGCAGTACTTC | CSALVASYEQYF
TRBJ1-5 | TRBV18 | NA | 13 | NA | TGTGCCAGCTCACCAGGCAGGGATCAGCCCCAGCATTTT | CASSPGRDQPQHF
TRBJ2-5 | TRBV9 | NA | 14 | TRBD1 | TGTGCCAGCAGCCCCCGGGACAGAGAAGAGACCCAGTACTTC | CASSPRDREETQYF
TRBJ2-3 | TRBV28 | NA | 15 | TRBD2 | TGTGCCAGCAGTAGACCGCGCGGGAGTTCAGATACGCAGTATTTT | CASSRPRGSSDTQYF
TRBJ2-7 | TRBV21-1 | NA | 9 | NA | TGTGCCCTACCCTACGAGCAGTACTTC | CALPYEQYF
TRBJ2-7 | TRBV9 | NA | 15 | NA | TGTGCCAGCAGCGTAGAGGCACAGCTTACCTACGAGCAGTACTTC | CASSVEAQLTYEQYF
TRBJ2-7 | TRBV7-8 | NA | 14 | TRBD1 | TGTGCCAGCAGCTTAGCACAGGGGTCCCACGAGCAGTACTTC | CASSLAQGSHEQYF
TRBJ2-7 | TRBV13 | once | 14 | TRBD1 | TGTGCCAGCAGCTCGACAGGGTCCCCCTACGAGCAGTACTTC | CASSSTGSPYEQYF
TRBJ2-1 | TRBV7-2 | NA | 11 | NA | TGTGCCAGCAGCCGAGCGGAGGAGCAGTTCTTC | CASSRAEEQFF
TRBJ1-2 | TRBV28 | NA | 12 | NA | TGTGCCAGCAGCGCAGGGTCTGTTGGCTACACCTTC | CASSAGSVGYTF
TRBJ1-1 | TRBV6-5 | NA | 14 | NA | TGTGCCAGCAGTTCAGGGCGTCCGAACACTGAAGCTTTCTTT | CASSSGRPNTEAFF
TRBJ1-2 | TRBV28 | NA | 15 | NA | TGTGCCAGCAGTCCGCCAGTGGCCAGAAACTATGGCTACACCTTC | CASSPPVARNYGYTF
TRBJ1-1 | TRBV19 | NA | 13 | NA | TGTGCCAGTAGTCTTACCACAGGGTTTGGAGGTTTCTTT | CASSLTTGFGGFF
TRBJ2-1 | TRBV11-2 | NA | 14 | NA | TGTGCCAGCAGCTCCTTCCCCAGGAACAATGAGCAGTTCTTC | CASSSFPRNNEQFF
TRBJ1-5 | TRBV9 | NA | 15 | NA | TGTGCCAGCAGCGTAGGGGTGTTGCAGGATCAGCCCCAGCATTTT | CASSVGVLQDQPQHF
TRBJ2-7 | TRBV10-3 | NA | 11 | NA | TGTGCCATCAGTGGCGCTTACGAGCAGTACTTC | CAISGAYEQYF